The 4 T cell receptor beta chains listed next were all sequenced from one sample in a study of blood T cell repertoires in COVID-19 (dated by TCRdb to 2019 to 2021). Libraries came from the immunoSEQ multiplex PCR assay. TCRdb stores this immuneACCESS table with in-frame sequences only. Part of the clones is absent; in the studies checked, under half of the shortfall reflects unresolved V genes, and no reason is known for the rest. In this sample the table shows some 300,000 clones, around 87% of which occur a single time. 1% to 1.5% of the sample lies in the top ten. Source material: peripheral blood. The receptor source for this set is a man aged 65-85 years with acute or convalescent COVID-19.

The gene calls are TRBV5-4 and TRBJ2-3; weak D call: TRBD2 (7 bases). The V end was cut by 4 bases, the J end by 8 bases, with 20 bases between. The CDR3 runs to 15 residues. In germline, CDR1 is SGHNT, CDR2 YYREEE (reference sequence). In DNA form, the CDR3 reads TGTGCCAGCAGCGTGGGGAGGGGGGGGCCTGTTACGCAGTATTTT. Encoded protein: CASSVGRGGPVTQYF.

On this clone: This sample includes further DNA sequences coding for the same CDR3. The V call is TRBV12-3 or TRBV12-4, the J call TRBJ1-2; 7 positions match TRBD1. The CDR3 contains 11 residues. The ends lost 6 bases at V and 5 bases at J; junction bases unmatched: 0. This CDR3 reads CASSRGYGYTF. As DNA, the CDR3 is TGTGCCAGCAGCAGGGGGTATGGCTACACCTTC.

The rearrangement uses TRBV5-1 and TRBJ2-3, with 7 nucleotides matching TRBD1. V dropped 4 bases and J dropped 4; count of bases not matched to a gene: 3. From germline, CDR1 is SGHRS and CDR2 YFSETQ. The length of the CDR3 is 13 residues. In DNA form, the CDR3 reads TGCGCCAGCAGCCCCCAGGGGGCAGATACGCAGTATTTT. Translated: CASSPQGADTQYF.

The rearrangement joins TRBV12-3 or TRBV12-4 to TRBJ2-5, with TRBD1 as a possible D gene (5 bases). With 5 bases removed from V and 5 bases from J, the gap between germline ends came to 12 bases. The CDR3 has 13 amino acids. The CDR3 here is CASSRTYRETQYF. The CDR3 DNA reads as TGTGCCAGCAGTCGGACATATCGCGAGACCCAGTACTTC.